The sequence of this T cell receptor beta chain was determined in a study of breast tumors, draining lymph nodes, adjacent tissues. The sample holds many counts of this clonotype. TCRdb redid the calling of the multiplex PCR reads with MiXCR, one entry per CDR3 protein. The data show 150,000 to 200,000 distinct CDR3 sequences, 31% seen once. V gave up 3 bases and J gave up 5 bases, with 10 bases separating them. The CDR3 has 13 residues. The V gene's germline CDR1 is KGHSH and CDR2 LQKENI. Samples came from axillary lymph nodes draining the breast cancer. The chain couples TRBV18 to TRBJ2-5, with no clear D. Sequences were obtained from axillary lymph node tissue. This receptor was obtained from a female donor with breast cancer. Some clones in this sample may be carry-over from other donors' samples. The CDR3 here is CASSPDSVETQYF. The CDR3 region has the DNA TGTGCCAGCTCACCTGACTCGGTGGAGACCCAGTACTTC.